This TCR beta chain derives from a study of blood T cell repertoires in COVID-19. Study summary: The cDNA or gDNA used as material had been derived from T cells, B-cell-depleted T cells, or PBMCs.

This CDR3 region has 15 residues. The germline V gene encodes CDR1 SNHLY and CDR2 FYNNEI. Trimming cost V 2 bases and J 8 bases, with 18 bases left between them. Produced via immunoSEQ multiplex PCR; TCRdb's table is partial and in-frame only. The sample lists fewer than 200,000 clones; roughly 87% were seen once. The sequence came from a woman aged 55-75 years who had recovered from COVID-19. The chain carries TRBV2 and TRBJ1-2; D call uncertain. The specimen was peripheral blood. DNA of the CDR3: TGTGCCAGCAGTGAATACTCCGGATTCGCAGGAGGCTACACCTTC. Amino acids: CASSEYSGFAGGYTF.